Each of the 28 T cell receptor beta chains below was sequenced from the same sample in a study of breast tumors, draining lymph nodes, adjacent tissues. Axillary draining lymph nodes of breast cancer patients supplied the node samples. Each CDR3 protein gets one entry after TCRdb re-called the multiplex PCR reads with MiXCR. The sample has over 130,000 distinct CDR3 sequences; around a third are singletons. The sample consisted of axillary lymph node tissue. The receptor source for this set is a female donor with breast cancer. Some clones in this sample may be carry-over from other donors' samples.

This clonotype was counted ten times or more. The V and J genes are TRBV11-2 and TRBJ2-7, with D perhaps TRBD1 (6 bases). V was shortened by 3 bases and J by 5 bases, with 8 bases between the two germline ends. The CDR3 loop spans 12 amino acids. The germline CDR1 and CDR2 sequences are SGHAT and FQNNGV. The CDR3 bases are TGTGCCAGCAGCTTTCAGGGGAACGAGCAGTACTTC. It translates to CASSFQGNEQYF.

The chain links TRBV5-6 to TRBJ1-6; D is undetermined. The CDR3 loop spans 13 amino acids. Germline loops: CDR1 SGHDT, CDR2 YYEEEE. CDR3 loop: CVSSAPPPSPLHF. The DNA of the CDR3 is TGTGTCAGTAGCGCCCCGCCGCCTTCACCCCTCCACTTT.

This clonotype was recorded a few times. This chain connects TRBV7-3 to TRBJ1-1; TRBD1 is a possible D gene (5 bases). Trimming stripped 2 bases from V and 5 bases from J, with 9 bases between. The CDR3 contains 13 residues. Germline CDR1 is SGHTA and CDR2 is FQGTGA. This chain's CDR3 is CASSLGGATEAFF. The CDR3 DNA follows: TGTGCCAGCAGCTTAGGCGGGGCTACTGAAGCTTTCTTT.

At least ten counts were recorded for this clonotype. The V call is TRBV2, the J call TRBJ2-2; D gene uncertain. Germline lookup yields CDR1 SNHLY and CDR2 FYNNEI. Deletions cut 1 base from V and 0 bases from J, with 6 bases between. The CDR3 length is 15 residues. CDR3: CASSEGNTNTGELFF. The CDR3 DNA follows: TGTGCCAGCAGTGAAGGCAATACGAACACCGGGGAGCTGTTTTTT. Full variable domain (missing parts from reference TRBV2 and TRBJ2-2): EPEVTQTPSHQVTQMGQEVILRCVPISNHLYFYWYRQILGQKVEFLVSFYNNEISEKSEIFDDQFSVERPDGSNFTLKIRSTKLEDSAMYFCASSEGNTNTGELFFGEGSRLTVL.

About this clonotype itself: A much larger clone differs from this one at a single base, so this may be a read error. CDR3 region: CASRATSGGAYAGELFF. For the CDR3, the DNA is TGTGCCAGCAGAGCTACTAGCGGGGGGGCTTACGCCGGGGAGCTGTTTTTT. The chain joins TRBV7-6 to TRBJ2-2, with 13 bases matching TRBD2. CDR3 length equals 17 residues. V lost 6 bases and J lost 6; bases outside the gene matches: 10. Germline loops: CDR1 SGHVS, CDR2 FNYEAQ.

The table lists this clonotype with a count of one. V gene TRBV9 combines with J gene TRBJ1-2, with 8 positions matching TRBD1. The CDR3 extends over 17 amino acids. V trimming: 3 bases; J trimming: 2 bases; junction bases outside the gene matches: 12. Germline CDR1 SGDLS, CDR2 YYNGEE. As DNA, the CDR3 is TGTGCCAGCAGCGCCAGGACAGGGCAGGGAACCAACTATGGCTACACCTTC. It is translated as CASSARTGQGTNYGYTF.

The sample holds many counts of this clonotype. J is TRBJ1-4 and V is TRBV6-5, with a weak D call TRBD1 (5 bases). V dropped 0 bases and J dropped 7 bases, with 12 bases sitting between them. This CDR3 spans 15 amino acids. Germline V gene data show CDR1 as MNHEY and CDR2 as SVGAGI. This chain's CDR3 is CASSYSGTVGEKLFF. CDR3 bases: TGTGCCAGCAGTTACTCCGGGACGGTGGGTGAAAAACTGTTTTTT.

This clonotype was observed a few times. The CDR3 DNA follows: TGTGCCAGCAGCCTAGGGAGAGGGAGCACTGAAGCTTTCTTT. This codes for CASSLGRGSTEAFF. This chain uses TRBV11-2 with TRBJ1-1; D is unresolved. V was clipped by 5 bases and J by 4 bases, with 14 bases between them. This CDR3 has 14 residues. Germline V gene sequence: CDR1 SGHAT, CDR2 FQNNGV.

To note about this clonotype: This may come from a read error, since a much larger clone is one base off. Given the absence of the conserved phenylalanine or tryptophan at the CDR3 end, a read error is likely. V gene TRBV19 combines with J gene TRBJ2-1, with 7 bases matching TRBD2. The germline CDR1 and CDR2 sequences are LNHDA and SQIVND (reference sequence). V was clipped by 2 bases and J by 3 bases; unmatched bases: 7. The CDR3 covers 16 residues. CDR3 sequence (DNA): TGTGCCAGTAGTATAACCGGCGGGGGAGTCTACAATGAGCAGTTCTCC. Amino acids: CASSITGGGVYNEQFS.

On this clonotype: Without the conserved terminal phenylalanine or tryptophan, this CDR3 likely stems from a read error. The chain combines TRBV19 with TRBJ1-6; D perhaps matches TRBD1 (5 bases). Germline V gives CDR1 LNHDA, CDR2 SQIVND (reference sequence). V lost 7 bases and J 13 bases, leaving 20 bases between the germline ends. This CDR3 is built from 14 residues. As DNA, the CDR3 is TGTGCCAGTACCTCGGGGACCCCGCTGAATCCCCTCCACCTC. It specifies CASTSGTPLNPLHL.

This clonotype was observed many times. The DNA of the CDR3 is TGCAGTGCTTCCCCCGGGACAGGGCCGAAGACCCAGTACTTC. This codes for CSASPGTGPKTQYF. The chain uses TRBV20-1 and TRBJ2-5; 9 bases align to TRBD1. Germline V gene lookup returns CDR1 DFQATT and CDR2 SNEGSKA (reference sequence). The CDR3 contains 14 residues. V lost 5 bases to trimming and J lost 6 bases; unmatched junction nucleotides: 10.

This clonotype was observed a few times. This chain uses TRBV5-1 with TRBJ1-1; 8 nucleotides agree with TRBD1. V lost 4 bases and J lost 1; bases outside the gene matches: 6. The CDR3 length is 15 residues. Germline V lookup: CDR1 SGHRS, CDR2 YFSETQ. The CDR3 DNA reads as TGCGCCAGCAGCGGACAGGGACGTGGGAACACTGAAGCTTTCTTT. It codes for CASSGQGRGNTEAFF.

This clonotype was picked up many times. The genes are TRBV6-2 or TRBV6-3 and TRBJ2-1; D is unclear. Germline-derived CDR1 and CDR2 are MNHEY and SVGEGT. Trimming left V 6 bases short and J 10 bases short, with 13 bases between. This CDR3 is 12 amino acids long. The CDR3 DNA sequence: TGTGCCAGCAGCCGCTTGACGGCAGAGCAGTTCTTC. Its protein is CASSRLTAEQFF.

V usage is TRBV24-1 and J usage is TRBJ2-3, with TRBD1 matching 9 bases. This CDR3 comprises 13 residues. The germline gives CDR1 KGHDR, CDR2 SFDVKD. Losses at the gene ends were 7 bases for V and 6 bases for J; bases not matched to a gene: 4. The CDR3 sequence is CATSGTGTDTQYF. CDR3 DNA: TGTGCCACCAGCGGGACAGGGACGGATACGCAGTATTTT.

This clonotype was seen more than once but under ten times. The chain links TRBV12-3 or TRBV12-4 to TRBJ1-1, with 8 nucleotides matching TRBD1. Trimming took 6 bases from V and 8 from J; bases not matched to a gene: 8. This CDR3 has 13 amino acids. CDR3 protein: CASSVVPGGEAFF. Written as DNA, the CDR3 is TGTGCCAGCAGCGTAGTACCAGGGGGCGAAGCTTTCTTT.

In this sample, this clonotype turned up many times. This sequence joins TRBV3-1 and TRBJ2-3; 11 bases agree with TRBD2. The J segment lost 1 base and the V segment lost 3 bases, leaving 3 bases of the junction unmatched. CDR3 size: 16 residues. Germline CDR1 LGHDT, CDR2 YNNKEL (reference sequence). The CDR3 region has the DNA TGTGCCAGCAGCCAGCAACTAGCGGGGGGCACAGATACGCAGTATTTT. Its translation is CASSQQLAGGTDTQYF.

This clonotype has a count of ten or more. Sequence at one end of the junction differs from germline and may be a read error. This chain links TRBV2 with TRBJ1-2; D may be TRBD1 (6 bases). CDR3 length: 15 residues. Germline V lookup: CDR1 SNHLY, CDR2 FYNNEI. The CDR3: CASSESGAPNYGYIF. The CDR3 nucleotides are TGTGCCAGCAGTGAGTCAGGGGCCCCTAACTATGGCTACATCTTC.

A few counts support this clonotype. Germline is not matched at one junction end, which may reflect a read error. V is TRBV27 and J is TRBJ1-5; unclear D gene. The CDR3 is 14 amino acids. Germline V gives CDR1 MNHEY, CDR2 SMNVEV (reference sequence). The CDR3 protein is CVSRAPAFNQPQHF. The CDR3 bases are TGTGTCAGCAGAGCGCCAGCTTTCAATCAGCCCCAGCATTTT.

This clonotype was found many times. This chain joins TRBV4-2 and TRBJ1-6; no definite D call. Germline CDR1 and CDR2: LGHNA and YNFKEQ. The CDR3 length is 13 residues. V lost 0 bases to trimming and J lost 7 bases, with 4 bases between them. The CDR3: CASSQDPNSPLHF. CDR3 DNA: TGTGCCAGCAGCCAAGATCCAAATTCACCCCTCCACTTT.

This clonotype has at least ten counts. The chain joins TRBV5-1 to TRBJ2-5; D gene unclear. Trimming stripped 0 bases from V and 4 bases from J, with 7 bases between. This CDR3 is 13 amino acids long. Germline loops: CDR1 SGHRS, CDR2 YFSETQ. The CDR3 DNA is TGCGCCAGCAGCTTGGCCGGCAGAGAGACCCAGTACTTC. It specifies CASSLAGRETQYF.

This clonotype was observed at least ten times. The J gene is TRBJ2-3, the V gene TRBV5-1; D not certain. Germline CDR1 and CDR2: SGHRS and YFSETQ. The CDR3 runs 17 residues. V lost 0 bases and J 1 base, leaving 15 bases between the germline ends. Written as DNA, the CDR3 is TGCGCCAGCAGCTTGGCCTCGGTAGGTTGGGGCACAGATACGCAGTATTTT. Translated: CASSLASVGWGTDTQYF.

V is TRBV7-9 and J is TRBJ2-2; 9 nucleotides match TRBD1. Germline V gene data show CDR1 as SEHNR and CDR2 as FQNEAQ (reference sequence). This CDR3 region has 17 residues. CDR3 protein: CTGSPPWGQGESGELFF. CDR3 DNA sequence: TGTACCGGCAGCCCTCCTTGGGGACAGGGTGAATCCGGGGAGCTGTTTTTT.

This clonotype was detected many times. V gene TRBV4-3 combines with J gene TRBJ1-6; D is undetermined. Germline values: CDR1 LGHNA, CDR2 YSLEER. CDR3 length equals 20 residues. Trimming took off 0 bases at V and 0 bases at J, with 18 bases between the two ends. CDR3 sequence (DNA): TGCGCCAGCAGCCAAGATTTGTTGTCCGTCGGGAGCTCCTATAATTCACCCCTCCACTTT. The encoded protein is CASSQDLLSVGSSYNSPLHF.

This chain links TRBV12-3 or TRBV12-4 with TRBJ1-5; no reliable D call. Between the trimmed V and J ends, which lost 6 bases and 4 bases, there was a span of 13 bases. The CDR3 covers 14 residues. The CDR3: CASSSGRENQPQHF. CDR3 in DNA: TGTGCCAGCAGCTCCGGACGGGAAAATCAGCCCCAGCATTTT.

The chain combines TRBV2 with TRBJ2-5, with TRBD1 matching over 9 bases. CDR1 and CDR2 (germline): SNHLY, FYNNEI. Germline trimming cut 4 bases from V and 9 bases from J; bases unmatched to any gene: 12. There are 15 residues in the CDR3. In nucleotides, the CDR3 is TGTGCCAGCAGTGGCGTCCCCGGGACAGGGAGGGCCCAGTACTTC. Translated, it gives CASSGVPGTGRAQYF.

This clonotype was observed a handful of times. This chain links TRBV6-6 with TRBJ1-2; D not resolved. The CDR3 totals 16 residues. V gave up 6 bases and J gave up 4 bases, with 21 bases separating them. Germline assignment: CDR1 MNHNY and CDR2 SVGAGI (reference sequence). CDR3 amino acids: CASRASRTPGPYGYTF. In DNA form, the CDR3 reads TGTGCCAGCAGGGCGAGCAGGACGCCGGGCCCCTATGGCTACACCTTC.

The table lists this clonotype with many counts. The rearrangement joins TRBV28 to TRBJ2-7, with 9 bases aligning to TRBD2. This CDR3 contains 19 residues. V shed 8 bases and J 5 bases; nucleotides not matched to a gene: 25. Germline V gene sequence: CDR1 MDHEN, CDR2 SYDVKM. This CDR3 is CASPPRGRYLAGESHEQYF. The CDR3 DNA sequence: TGTGCCAGCCCTCCCCGCGGGCGTTATTTAGCGGGGGAGTCCCACGAGCAGTACTTC.

Points on this clonotype: A much larger clone differs by one base, so this may be a read error. The rearrangement uses TRBV11-2 and TRBJ1-4, with 8 positions matching TRBD1. The CDR3 loop spans 15 amino acids. The germline gives CDR1 SGHAT, CDR2 FQNNGV. CDR3 in DNA: TGTGCCAGCAACACAGGGGGGGGAAACTATGAAAGACTGTTTTTT. Residues: CASNTGGGNYERLFF.